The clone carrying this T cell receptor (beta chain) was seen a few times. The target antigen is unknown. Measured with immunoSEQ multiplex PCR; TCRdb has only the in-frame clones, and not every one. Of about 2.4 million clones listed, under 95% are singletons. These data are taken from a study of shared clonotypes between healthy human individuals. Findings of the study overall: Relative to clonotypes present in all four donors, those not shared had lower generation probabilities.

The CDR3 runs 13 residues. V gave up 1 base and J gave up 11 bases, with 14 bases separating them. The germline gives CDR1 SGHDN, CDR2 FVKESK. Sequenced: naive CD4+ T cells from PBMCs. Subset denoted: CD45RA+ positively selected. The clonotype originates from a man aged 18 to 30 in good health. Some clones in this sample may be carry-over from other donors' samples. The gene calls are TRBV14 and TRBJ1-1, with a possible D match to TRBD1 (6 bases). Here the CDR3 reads CASSQGTDKSAFF. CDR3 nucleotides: TGTGCCAGCAGCCAAGGGACAGATAAGTCCGCTTTCTTT.